The following is a T cell receptor beta chain sequence with its context. The V gene's germline CDR1 is SGHNT and CDR2 YENEEA. The CDR3 covers 17 residues. J gave up 0 bases and V 0 bases, and 4 bases lay outside the gene matches. This entry belongs to a study of blood T cell repertoires in COVID-19. Background on the study: Whether acute or convalescent, the COVID-19 samples came from the United States, Italy and Spain. Sources were T cells, B-cell-depleted T cells, or PBMCs; the material itself was cDNA or gDNA.

In the study's own analysis: Nucleated cell number was recorded as an estimate derived from reference gene primer amplification. Libraries were prepared by immunoSEQ multiplex PCR; TCRdb keeps only in-frame clonotypes and omits some of them. V and J calls and clone size are as listed in that table; D and trimming were resolved from the DNA. The sample carries roughly 100,000 clones, about nine tenths recorded once. The chain employs TRBV11-3 and TRBJ1-4, with 7 bases lining up with TRBD1. The sequence derives from a middle-aged man with acute or convalescent COVID-19. Sequencing input: peripheral blood. The CDR3 loop reads CASSLERTGPTNEKLFF. The CDR3 nucleotides read TGTGCCAGCAGCTTAGAGAGGACAGGACCAACTAATGAAAAACTGTTTTTT. Drawing the rest from reference TRBV11-3 and TRBJ1-4, the complete variable domain is EAGVVQSPRYKIIEKKQPVAFWCNPISGHNTLYWYLQNLGQGPELLIRYENEEAVDDSQLPKDRFSAERLKGVDSTLKIQPAELGDSAVYLCASSLERTGPTNEKLFFGSGTQLSVL.